This T cell receptor (beta chain) was sequenced during a study of blood T cell repertoires in COVID-19 (dated by TCRdb to the early 2020s). As for the study more broadly: Collaborator samples came from the United States, Italy and Spain and covered acute and convalescent phases of COVID-19. The repertoires were released in a freely available public database meant as a resource for research on the immune response to SARS-CoV-2. The samples were drawn from the first 160 participants of the ongoing ImmuneRACE study and from some 1,300 subjects provided by 6 global collaborators. Where available, HLA class I and class II types were taken from metadata supplied by the sample provider and were not determined by assay-based typing. The prospective study material was composed of cDNA or gDNA derived from T cells, B-cell-depleted T cells, or PBMCs. The dataset comprised deeply sampled blood TCRbeta repertoires from subjects exposed to, actively infected with, or recovered from COVID-19. The sample metadata nearly always contained a de-identified subject ID, COVID-19 status, age in years and sex.

Each collaborating institution followed its own protocols to collect whole blood in K2EDTA tubes. For TCRbeta analysis, collaborators shipped samples in one of three forms: frozen whole blood, isolated PBMCs, or DNA extracted from either of those sample types. What the authors observed across the whole study: The amount of clinical and demographic metadata varied by source and participant and was provided uncurated.

TCRbeta CDR3 regions were amplified from genomic DNA using the immunoSEQ Assay, a bias-controlled multiplex PCR. Under the source paper's analysis protocol: The number of nucleated cells in each sample was estimated from the amplification of reference gene primers within the assay. To quantify the absolute abundance of each unique TCRbeta CDR3 rearrangement, sequence reads were collapsed and filtered. For each sample, productive Simpson clonality was calculated by taking the square root of Simpson's diversity index across productive rearrangements. Not all clones reach the TCRdb copy of this immuneACCESS table, which keeps in-frame sequences only. Checked studies attribute under half of the gap to unresolved V genes and leave the rest unexplained. For V, J and clone size, that table is used; D and trimming come from the DNA. Here the sample has about 210,000 clones; 90% to 95% occur a single time. Of the sample, under 1.5% falls within the top ten clones.

There are 19 amino acids in the CDR3, from cysteine to phenylalanine inclusive. The DNA shown is the 57-base CDR3, in frame from base 1. After removal of 4 bases from V and 4 bases from J, the junction retains 22 bases not matched to a gene. CDR1 is given as SQVTM and CDR2 as ANQGSEA, both from the germline V gene. In regard to this clone: What this receptor recognizes is not known. No quality values exist for individual bases; no much larger clone is one base distant.

This clonotype was sampled from a man aged 25 to 45 with acute or convalescent COVID-19. The source material was peripheral blood. The chain was built from TRBV29-1 and TRBJ1-1; 9 central bases correspond to TRBD1. This receptor carries the CDR3 CSVGDGQGIWSSGGTEAFF. The DNA is TGCAGCGTTGGGGACGGACAGGGGATCTGGTCTTCGGGTGGCACTGAAGCTTTCTTT.